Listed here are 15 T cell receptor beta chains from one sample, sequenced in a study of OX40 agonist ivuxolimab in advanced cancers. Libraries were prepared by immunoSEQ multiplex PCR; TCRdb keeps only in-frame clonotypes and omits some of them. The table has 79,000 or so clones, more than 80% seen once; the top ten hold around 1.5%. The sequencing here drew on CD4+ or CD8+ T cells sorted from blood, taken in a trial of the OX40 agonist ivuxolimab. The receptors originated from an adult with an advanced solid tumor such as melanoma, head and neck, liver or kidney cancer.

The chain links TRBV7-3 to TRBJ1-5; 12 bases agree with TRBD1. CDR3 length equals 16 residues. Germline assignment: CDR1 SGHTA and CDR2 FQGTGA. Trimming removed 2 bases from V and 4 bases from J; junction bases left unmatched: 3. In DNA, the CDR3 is TGTGCCAGCAGCTTACGGGACAGGGGGCCAAATCAGCCCCAGCATTTT. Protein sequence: CASSLRDRGPNQPQHF.

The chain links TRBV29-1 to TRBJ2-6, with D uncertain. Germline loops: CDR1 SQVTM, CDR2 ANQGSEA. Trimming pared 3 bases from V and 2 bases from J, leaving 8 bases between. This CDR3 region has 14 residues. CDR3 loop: CSVEVRPGANVLTF. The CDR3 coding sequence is TGCAGCGTTGAGGTACGGCCTGGGGCCAACGTCCTGACTTTC.

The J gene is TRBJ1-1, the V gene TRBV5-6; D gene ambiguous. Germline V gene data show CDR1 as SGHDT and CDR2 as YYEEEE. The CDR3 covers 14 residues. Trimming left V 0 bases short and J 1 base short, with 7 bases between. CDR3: CASSLDPSNTEAFF. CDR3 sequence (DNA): TGTGCCAGCAGCTTGGATCCCTCGAACACTGAAGCTTTCTTT.

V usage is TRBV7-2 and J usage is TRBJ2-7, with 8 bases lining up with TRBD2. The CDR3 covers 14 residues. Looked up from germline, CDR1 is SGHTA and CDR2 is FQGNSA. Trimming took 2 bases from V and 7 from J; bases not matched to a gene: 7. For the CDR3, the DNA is TGTGCCAGCAGCTTAAGTAGCGGGATTGGGGAGCAGTACTTC. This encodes CASSLSSGIGEQYF.

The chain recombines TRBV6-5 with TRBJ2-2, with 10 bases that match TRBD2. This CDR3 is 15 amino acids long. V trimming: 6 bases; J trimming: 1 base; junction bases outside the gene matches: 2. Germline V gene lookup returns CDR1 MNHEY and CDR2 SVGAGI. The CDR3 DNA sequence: TGTGCCAGCAGCCGGACTAGCGGGAACACCGGGGAGCTGTTTTTT. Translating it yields CASSRTSGNTGELFF.

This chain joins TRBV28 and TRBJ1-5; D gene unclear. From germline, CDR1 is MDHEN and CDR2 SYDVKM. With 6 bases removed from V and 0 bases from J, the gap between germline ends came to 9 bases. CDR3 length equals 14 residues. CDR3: CASRPRGSNQPQHF. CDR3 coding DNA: TGTGCCAGCAGGCCCCGTGGTAGCAATCAGCCCCAGCATTTT.

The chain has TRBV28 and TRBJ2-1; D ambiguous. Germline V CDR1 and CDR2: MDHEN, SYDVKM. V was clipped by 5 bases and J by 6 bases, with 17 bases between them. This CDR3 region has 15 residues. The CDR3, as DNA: TGTGCCAGCAGTCCCTCAGGAATCATAATCAATGAGCAGTTCTTC. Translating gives CASSPSGIIINEQFF.

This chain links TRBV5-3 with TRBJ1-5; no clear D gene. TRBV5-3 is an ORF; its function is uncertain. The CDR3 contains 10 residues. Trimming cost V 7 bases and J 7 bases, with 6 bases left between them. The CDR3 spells CARGRQPQHF. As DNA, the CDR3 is TGTGCCAGAGGCCGGCAGCCCCAGCATTTT.

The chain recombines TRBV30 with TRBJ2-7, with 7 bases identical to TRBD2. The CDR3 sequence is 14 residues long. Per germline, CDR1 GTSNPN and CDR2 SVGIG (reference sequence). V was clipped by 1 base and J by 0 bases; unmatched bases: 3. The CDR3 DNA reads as TGTGCCTGGAGTGCGGGCGGGGGCTCCTACGAGCAGTACTTC. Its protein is CAWSAGGGSYEQYF.

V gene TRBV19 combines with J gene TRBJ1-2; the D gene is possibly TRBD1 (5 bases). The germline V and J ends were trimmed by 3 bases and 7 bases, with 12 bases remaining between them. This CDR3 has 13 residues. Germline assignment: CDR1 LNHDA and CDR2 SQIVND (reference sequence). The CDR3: CASSIGREGGYTF. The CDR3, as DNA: TGTGCCAGTAGTATTGGCAGGGAGGGTGGCTACACCTTC. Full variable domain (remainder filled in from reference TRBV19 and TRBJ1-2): DGGITQSPKYLFRKEGQNVTLSCEQNLNHDAMYWYRQDPGQGLRLIYYSQIVNDFQKGDIAEGYSVSREKKESFPLTVTSAQKNPTAFYLCASSIGREGGYTFGSGTRLTVV.

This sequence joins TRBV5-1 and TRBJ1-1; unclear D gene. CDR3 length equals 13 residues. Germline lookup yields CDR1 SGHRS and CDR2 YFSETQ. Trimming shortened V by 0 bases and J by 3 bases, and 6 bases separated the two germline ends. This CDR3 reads CASSLEVDTEAFF. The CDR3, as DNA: TGCGCCAGCAGCTTGGAAGTGGACACTGAAGCTTTCTTT.

The CDR3 DNA is TGTGCCAGCAGTGACCTCCGGGACGGTAGAGATACGCAGTATTTT. Translation: CASSDLRDGRDTQYF. V usage is TRBV25-1 and J usage is TRBJ2-3; D might be TRBD1 or TRBD2, each matching 5 bases. This CDR3 comprises 15 residues. The germline gives CDR1 MGHDK, CDR2 SYGVNS. Deletions cut 3 bases from V and 5 bases from J, with 15 bases between.

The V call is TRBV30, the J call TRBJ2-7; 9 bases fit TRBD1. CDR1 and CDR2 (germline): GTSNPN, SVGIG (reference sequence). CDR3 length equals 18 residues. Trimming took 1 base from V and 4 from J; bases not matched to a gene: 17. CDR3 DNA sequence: TGTGCCTGGAGTGGAGGAATCGGACAGGGGCCGTCGCAATACGAGCAGTACTTC. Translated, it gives CAWSGGIGQGPSQYEQYF.

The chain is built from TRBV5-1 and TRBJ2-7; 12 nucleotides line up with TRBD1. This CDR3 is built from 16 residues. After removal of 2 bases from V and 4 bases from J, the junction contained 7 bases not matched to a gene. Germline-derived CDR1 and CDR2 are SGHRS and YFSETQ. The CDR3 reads CASSLGGGQGAYEQYF. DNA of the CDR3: TGCGCCAGCAGCTTAGGAGGGGGACAGGGGGCTTACGAGCAGTACTTC.

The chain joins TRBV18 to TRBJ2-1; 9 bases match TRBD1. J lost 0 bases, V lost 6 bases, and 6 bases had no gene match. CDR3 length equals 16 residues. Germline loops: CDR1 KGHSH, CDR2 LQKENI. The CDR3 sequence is CASSHRGRSSYNEQFF. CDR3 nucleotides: TGTGCCAGCTCCCACAGGGGGCGCAGCTCCTACAATGAGCAGTTCTTC.